The rows below give T cell receptor beta chains drawn from one sample of a study of cytotoxic CD8 clonotypes in ibrutinib-treated CLL. This table comes from immunoSEQ multiplex PCR, and its TCRdb copy is limited to in-frame clones, with some not included. The repertoire includes about 250,000 clones, 70% of them detected once, and just over 15% sits in the top ten. The sequences come from PBMCs, collected after 24 months of ibrutinib treatment. The receptors come from a human donor with chronic lymphocytic leukemia. The CDR3 runs from the conserved cysteine through the conserved F or W. The order of the fields is CDR3 length, clone size, V gene, D gene, J gene, CDR3 protein, CDR3 DNA. The D gene is left open where the match is weak. A row's size may be missing; if present it is once, few, many or a size class.

>13|.|TRBV9|TRBD2|TRBJ2-1
CASSTGLAGVEFF
TGTGCCAGCAGCACGGGACTAGCGGGTGTGGAGTTCTTC
>15|few|TRBV6-5|.|TRBJ1-5
CASSYSGSSNQPQHF
TGTGCCAGCAGTTATTCAGGGAGTAGCAATCAGCCCCAGCATTTT
>11|.|TRBV6-6|.|TRBJ2-7
CASRDSYEQYF
TGTGCCAGCAGGGACAGCTACGAGCAGTACTTC
>11|.|TRBV6-6|.|TRBJ2-2
CASTSEAKLFF
TGTGCCAGCACCTCCGAGGCCAAGCTGTTTTTT
>15|.|TRBV28|TRBD1|TRBJ2-1
CASSVTGVSYNEQFF
TGTGCCAGCAGTGTAACAGGGGTAAGCTACAATGAGCAGTTCTTC
>14|few|TRBV15|TRBD1|TRBJ2-7
CATSRDRGLYEQYF
TGTGCCACCAGCCGAGACAGGGGGCTATACGAGCAGTACTTC
>13|.|TRBV6-5|.|TRBJ1-1
CASSYEEDTEAFF
TGTGCCAGCAGTTACGAAGAAGACACTGAAGCTTTCTTT
>15|.|TRBV4-1|.|TRBJ2-7
CASSPKDGSTYEQYF
TGCGCCAGCAGCCCCAAGGACGGCTCTACCTACGAGCAGTACTTC
>12|.|TRBV29-1|TRBD1|TRBJ2-5
CSVPGTGETQYF
TGCAGCGTCCCCGGGACAGGAGAGACCCAGTACTTC
>15|once|TRBV19|.|TRBJ2-2
CASRTRGLTTGELFF
TGTGCCAGTAGAACGAGGGGACTCACGACCGGGGAGCTGTTTTTT
>16|.|TRBV5-1|TRBD2|TRBJ2-1
CASSLGLAGGTNEQFF
TGCGCCAGCAGCTTGGGCCTAGCGGGAGGAACCAATGAGCAGTTCTTC
>15|once|TRBV11-3|.|TRBJ2-7
CASSHFSSSSTKQYF
TGTGCCAGCAGCCATTTCTCTAGCAGTTCTACGAAGCAGTACTTC
>14|.|TRBV28|TRBD1|TRBJ1-2
CASSLSTGIEGYTF
TGTGCCAGCAGTTTATCGACAGGGATTGAGGGCTACACCTTC
>15|.|TRBV7-2|.|TRBJ2-2
CASSLGGPGTGELFF
TGTGCCAGCAGCTTAGGAGGTCCGGGCACCGGGGAGCTGTTTTTT
>13|.|TRBV29-1|.|TRBJ2-7
CSVRTGSSYEQYF
TGCAGCGTTCGAACAGGGAGCTCCTACGAGCAGTACTTC
>12|once|TRBV9|.|TRBJ2-1
CASSGSWDEQFF
TGTGCCAGCAGCGGGAGCTGGGATGAGCAGTTCTTC
>15|.|TRBV30|TRBD2|TRBJ2-5
CAWTAGRAGGETQYF
TGTGCCTGGACCGCAGGCAGGGCGGGAGGAGAGACCCAGTACTTC
>16|many|TRBV30|.|TRBJ1-2
CAWRDYYKTGNYGYTF
TGTGCCTGGAGGGACTATTATAAGACAGGTAACTATGGCTACACCTTC
>14|once|TRBV5-4|.|TRBJ2-1
CASSRGGADYEQFF
TGTGCCAGCAGCCGAGGTGGAGCGGACTATGAGCAGTTCTTC
>14|.|TRBV2|.|TRBJ1-5
CASSDSPLNQPQHF
TGTGCCAGCAGTGATAGCCCGCTCAATCAGCCCCAGCATTTT
>15|.|TRBV28|TRBD2|TRBJ2-7
CASSSQREGLYEQYF
TGTGCCAGCAGTTCCCAGCGGGAGGGTCTCTACGAGCAGTACTTC
>13|.|TRBV14|.|TRBJ2-1
CASSQDLSRNEFF
TGTGCCAGCAGCCAAGATCTGTCTAGGAACGAGTTCTTC
>15|.|TRBV9|.|TRBJ2-7
CASSVAGGREKEQYF
TGTGCCAGCAGCGTAGCAGGGGGGCGCGAAAAAGAGCAGTACTTC
>13|few|TRBV7-2|.|TRBJ1-1
CASSITTNTEAFF
TGTGCCAGCAGCATCACTACCAACACTGAAGCTTTCTTT
>15|.|TRBV28|TRBD1|TRBJ2-3
CASSSGQDDTDTQYF
TGTGCCAGCAGTTCGGGACAGGATGACACAGATACGCAGTATTTT
>15|.|TRBV28|.|TRBJ2-7
CASMVPPSRGQEQYF
TGTGCCAGCATGGTTCCACCGAGCCGAGGGCAGGAGCAGTACTTC
>14|.|TRBV19|TRBD1|TRBJ2-3
CASSPGQLTDTQYF
TGTGCCAGTAGTCCGGGACAGCTCACAGATACGCAGTATTTT
>14|.|TRBV27|.|TRBJ2-7
CASSSWRDFYEQYF
TGTGCCAGCAGTTCCTGGCGTGACTTCTACGAGCAGTACTTC